This T cell receptor beta chain was captured by sequencing in a study of blood T cell repertoires in COVID-19. Study overall: From the United States, Italy and Spain came samples of acute and convalescent COVID-19. T cells, B-cell-depleted T cells, or PBMCs supplied cDNA or gDNA.

The CDR3 totals 20 residues. In the authors' methods: Reference gene primers were amplified, and this amplification served to estimate nucleated cell counts. Only in-frame clones appear in the TCRdb table, and some are missing; sequencing was by immunoSEQ multiplex PCR. For V, J and clone size, that table is used; D and trimming come from the DNA. This sample carries around 72,000 clones, 82% of them seen once, and the ten largest clones take 18%. V and J are TRBV21-1 and TRBJ1-2; the D call of TRBD1 is as the table states it, not checked on the DNA. TRBV21-1 has pseudogene status. The sample consisted of peripheral blood. The receptor's source is a human donor in a cohort sampled during active COVID-19. CDR3 coding DNA: TGTGCCAGCATGGACGACGGGATTTGGAGGCAGGGGGGAAGAAACTATGGCTACACCTTC. It codes for CASMDDGIWRQGGRNYGYTF.